The rows below give T cell receptor beta chains drawn from one sample of a study of PD-L1 blockade in urothelial cancer. Some clones are missing from TCRdb's copy, which holds only in-frame ones; the method was immunoSEQ multiplex PCR. This sample yields almost 90,000 clones, of which 84% are seen a single time; around 2% belongs to the top ten. The material was PBMCs, obtained around atezolizumab (anti-PD-L1) treatment. All receptors derive from a man in his 60s with urothelial cancer. Each CDR3 is given with its conserved first and last residue. D genes are given only for firm matches. The size of a clone is reported for some rows only, either as once, few or many, or as a class for expanded clones.

j_call	d_call	clone_size	v_call	cdr3_aa	cdr3_nt
TRBJ2-7	TRBD2	NA	TRBV6-1	CASRGTSGSLGQYF	TGTGCCAGCAGGGGGACTAGCGGGAGTCTCGGGCAGTACTTC
TRBJ1-5	TRBD1	few	TRBV5-1	CASSTGEDYQPQHF	TGCGCCAGCAGCACAGGGGAAGACTATCAGCCCCAGCATTTT
TRBJ1-4	NA	NA	TRBV21-1	CASSKPRVRGRNEKLFF	TGTGCCAGCAGCAAACCCCGCGTCAGGGGGCGGAATGAAAAACTGTTTTTT
TRBJ1-3	NA	NA	TRBV28	CASSPVGERNTIYF	TGTGCCAGCAGCCCCGTTGGGGAGCGAAACACCATATATTTT
TRBJ2-7	NA	NA	TRBV6-1	CASRRGTYEQYF	TGTGCCAGCAGGCGAGGGACCTACGAGCAGTACTTC
TRBJ2-5	TRBD1	NA	TRBV6-1	CASRPGQAYQETQYF	TGTGCCAGCAGGCCGGGACAGGCGTACCAAGAGACCCAGTACTTC
TRBJ1-1	NA	NA	TRBV7-9	CASSKNTDTNTEAFF	TGTGCCAGCAGCAAAAACACAGACACGAACACTGAAGCTTTCTTT
TRBJ2-1	NA	once	TRBV7-9	CASSTRGLSPDNEQFF	TGTGCCAGCAGCACCCGAGGACTCTCGCCGGACAATGAGCAGTTCTTC
TRBJ2-7	NA	few	TRBV10-2	CASRTVPYEQYF	TGCGCCAGCAGGACAGTTCCCTACGAGCAGTACTTC
TRBJ2-5	NA	NA	TRBV5-4	CASSSRTGGLETQYF	TGTGCCAGCAGCTCAAGGACTGGCGGCTTAGAGACCCAGTACTTC
TRBJ1-2	TRBD1	NA	TRBV2	CASTPQGVLILNYGYTF	TGTGCCAGCACCCCCCAGGGGGTCCTAATCCTTAACTATGGCTACACCTTC
TRBJ1-1	NA	NA	TRBV18	CASSPYRDEAFF	TGTGCCAGCTCACCATACCGGGATGAAGCTTTCTTT
TRBJ2-1	TRBD2	NA	TRBV18	CASRGLAGVTGNEQFF	TGTGCCAGCAGAGGACTAGCGGGAGTCACGGGGAATGAGCAGTTCTTC
TRBJ2-2	TRBD1	NA	TRBV5-1	CASSLRDRGSGELFF	TGCGCCAGCAGCTTGCGGGACAGGGGGTCCGGGGAGCTGTTTTTT
TRBJ1-3	NA	NA	TRBV6-5	CASSYSAGGSGNTIYF	TGTGCCAGCAGTTACTCAGCCGGGGGCTCTGGAAACACCATATATTTT
TRBJ2-3	NA	NA	TRBV7-9	CASSLSSDTQYF	TGTGCCAGCAGCTTATCGTCAGATACGCAGTATTTT
TRBJ2-7	TRBD1	NA	TRBV19	CASSAGTGDEQYF	TGTGCCAGTAGCGCCGGGACAGGGGACGAGCAGTACTTC
TRBJ2-3	NA	NA	TRBV30	CAWSPTSGDTQYF	TGTGCCTGGAGTCCGACAAGTGGGGATACGCAGTATTTT
TRBJ2-7	NA	once	TRBV5-5	CASSTQAYEQYF	TGTGCCAGCAGTACCCAGGCCTACGAGCAGTACTTC
TRBJ2-2	TRBD2	NA	TRBV29-1	CSLEAGGTSNTGELFF	TGCAGCCTAGAAGCGGGGGGGACTTCGAACACCGGGGAGCTGTTTTTT
TRBJ1-2	TRBD1	NA	TRBV4-3	CASSQDHGQVPGYTF	TGCGCCAGCAGCCAAGATCACGGACAGGTTCCTGGCTACACCTTC
TRBJ2-3	TRBD2	once	TRBV2	CASNGLASGTDTQYF	TGTGCCAGCAACGGACTAGCGTCAGGCACAGATACGCAGTATTTT
TRBJ1-3	NA	NA	TRBV9	CRQGGLLHTIYF	TGCAGACAAGGCGGGCTTCTACACACCATATATTTT
TRBJ2-2	NA	NA	TRBV30	CAWMFSQTNTGELFF	TGTGCCTGGATGTTCTCACAGACGAACACCGGGGAGCTGTTTTTT
TRBJ2-3	TRBD2	once	TRBV6-6	CASSYSGTKTDTQYF	TGTGCCAGCAGTTACTCCGGGACTAAAACAGATACGCAGTATTTT